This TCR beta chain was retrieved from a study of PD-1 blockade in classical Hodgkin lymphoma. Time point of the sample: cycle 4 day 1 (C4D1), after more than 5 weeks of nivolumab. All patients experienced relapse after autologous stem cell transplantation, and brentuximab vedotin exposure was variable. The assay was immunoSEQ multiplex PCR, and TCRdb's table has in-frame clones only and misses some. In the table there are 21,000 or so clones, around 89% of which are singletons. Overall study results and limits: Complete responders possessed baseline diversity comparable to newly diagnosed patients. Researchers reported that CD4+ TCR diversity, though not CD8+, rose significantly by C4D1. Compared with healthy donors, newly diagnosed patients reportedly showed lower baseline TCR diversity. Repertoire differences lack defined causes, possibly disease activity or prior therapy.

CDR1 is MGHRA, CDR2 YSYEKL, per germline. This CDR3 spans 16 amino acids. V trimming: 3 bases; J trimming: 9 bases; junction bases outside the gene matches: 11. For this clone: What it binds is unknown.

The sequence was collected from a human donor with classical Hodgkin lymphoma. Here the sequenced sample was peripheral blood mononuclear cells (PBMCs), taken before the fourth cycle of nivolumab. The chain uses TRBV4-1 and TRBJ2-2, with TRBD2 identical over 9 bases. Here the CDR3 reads CASSQSGLAGYWELFF. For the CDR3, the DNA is TGCGCCAGCAGCCAGTCGGGACTAGCTGGATACTGGGAGCTGTTTTTT.